These 10 T cell receptor gamma chains were sequenced from one sample in a study of Vδ1+ human thymocytes. Study findings and constraints: Thymic TRG and TRD repertoires appeared highly polyclonal, with Gaussian CDR3 length distributions.

Sequences come from RNA converted to cDNA by reverse transcription. Pooled V-gene forward primers with one constant-region reverse primer generated the CDR3 amplicons by multiplex PCR. TCRdb redid clone calling on the multiplex PCR reads using CATT. The sample lists tens of thousands of gamma-chain clones; about 19% were seen once. No antigen is known for these receptors. Material: Vdelta1+ gamma-delta thymocytes from the thymus. Subset specified: FACS-sorted CD3+ TCRalphabeta- TCRVdelta1+ TCRVdelta2- thymocytes. The source is a girl under three years old who had congenital heart surgery.

This clone was seen a few times. V and J are TRGV9 and TRGJ1 or TRGJ2. The CDR3 loop spans 11 amino acids. Losses at the gene ends were 3 bases for V and 7 bases for J; bases not matched to a gene: 3. The germline V gene has CDR1 GITISATS and CDR2 ISYDGTV (reference sequence). For the CDR3, the DNA is TGTGCCTTGTGGGAGTGGTATAAGAAACTCTTT. Amino acid sequence: CALWEWYKKLF.

The chain joins TRGV3 to TRGJ1 or TRGJ2. The CDR3 has 10 residues. V dropped 9 bases and J dropped 4; count of bases not matched to a gene: 3. The germline V gene has CDR1 VTNTFY and CDR2 YDVSTARD (reference sequence). CDR3 bases: TGTGCCACCGAATATTATAAGAAACTCTTT. This gives the protein CATEYYKKLF.

J is TRGJ1 or TRGJ2 and V is TRGV4. Trimming removed 0 bases from V and 12 bases from J; junction bases left unmatched: 11. CDR3 length equals 13 residues. From germline, CDR1 is EGSTGY and CDR2 YDSYTSSV. CDR3 coding DNA: TGTGCCACCTGGGATGGGCCGGTTTCCCTGAAACTCTTT. Its translation is CATWDGPVSLKLF.

This clone is a singleton in its sample. The chain has TRGV5 and TRGJ1 or TRGJ2. The CDR3 covers 14 residues. With 0 bases clipped from V and 6 bases from J, the junction kept 8 bases outside the gene matches. Germline-derived CDR1 and CDR2 are VINAFY and YDVSNSKD. The CDR3 here is CATWDRGDFYKKLF. The CDR3 DNA reads as TGTGCCACCTGGGACAGGGGGGATTTTTATAAGAAACTCTTT.

J is TRGJ1 or TRGJ2 and V is TRGV9. The V and J ends lost 8 bases and 9 bases, in that order; junction bases with no gene match: 7. The CDR3 totals 10 residues. The germline V gene has CDR1 GITISATS and CDR2 ISYDGTV (reference sequence). The CDR3 region has the DNA TGTGCCTTGTACGTCAGTAAGAAACTCTTT. It specifies CALYVSKKLF.

About this clone itself: A single base separates this from a much larger clone, so it may be a read error. This sequence joins TRGV9 and TRGJ1 or TRGJ2. Germline CDR1 reads GITISATS; CDR2 reads ISYDGTV (reference sequence). Losses at the gene ends were 3 bases for V and 4 bases for J; bases not matched to a gene: 3. The CDR3 totals 12 residues. DNA for the CDR3: TGTGCCTTGTGGGAGCAATATTATAAGAAACTCTTT. As protein: CALWEQYYKKLF.

This clone has just a few counts. This chain uses TRGV9 with TRGJ1 or TRGJ2. This CDR3 comprises 11 residues. CDR1 is GITISATS, CDR2 ISYDGTV, per germline (reference sequence). Trimming cost V 10 bases and J 7 bases; bases outside gene matches: 10. CDR3 bases: TGTGCCTTCCGCATTGGATATAAGAAACTCTTT. Amino acid sequence: CAFRIGYKKLF.

This chain links TRGV9 with TRGJ1 or TRGJ2. Losses at the gene ends were 5 bases for V and 7 bases for J; bases not matched to a gene: 8. Germline V lookup: CDR1 GITISATS, CDR2 ISYDGTV (reference sequence). This CDR3 region has 12 residues. CDR3 sequence: CALWALGYKKLF. CDR3 sequence (DNA): TGTGCCTTGTGGGCCCTGGGCTATAAGAAACTCTTT.

This clone came up a few times. The chain is built from TRGV5 and TRGJ1 or TRGJ2. J was trimmed by 3 bases and V by 1 base; bases with no gene match: 6. The CDR3 is 14 amino acids. Germline assignment: CDR1 VINAFY and CDR2 YDVSNSKD. CDR3 in DNA: TGTGCCACCTGGGACAGAGCTGGTTATTATAAGAAACTCTTT. It is translated as CATWDRAGYYKKLF.

The chain has TRGV4 and TRGJP2. This CDR3 is 17 amino acids long. Per germline, CDR1 EGSTGY and CDR2 YDSYTSSV. J was trimmed by 0 bases and V by 1 base; bases with no gene match: 8. CDR3 in amino acids: CATWDGRGNSSDWIKTF. CDR3 coding DNA: TGTGCCACCTGGGATGGTAGGGGCAATAGTAGTGATTGGATCAAGACGTTT.